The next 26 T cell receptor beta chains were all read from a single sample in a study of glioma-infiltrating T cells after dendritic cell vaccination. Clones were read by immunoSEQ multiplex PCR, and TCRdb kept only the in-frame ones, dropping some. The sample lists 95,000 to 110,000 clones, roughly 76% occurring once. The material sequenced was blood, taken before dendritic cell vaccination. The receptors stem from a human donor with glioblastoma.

The CDR3 region has the DNA TGTGCCAGCAGTTACGCTAGCGGGGGGGATGGAGATACGCAGTATTTT. Protein product: CASSYASGGDGDTQYF. The chain has TRBV6-6 and TRBJ2-3, with TRBD2 matching 12 bases. The CDR3 has 16 amino acids. Germline V CDR1 and CDR2: MNHNY, SVGAGI (reference sequence). Trimming at V came to 2 bases and at J to 5 bases, leaving 5 bases not matched to a gene.

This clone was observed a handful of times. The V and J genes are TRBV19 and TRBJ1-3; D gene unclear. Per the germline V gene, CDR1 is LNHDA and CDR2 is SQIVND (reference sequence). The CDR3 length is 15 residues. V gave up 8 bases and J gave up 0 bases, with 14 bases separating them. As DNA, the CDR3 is TGTGCCAGTTGCGCCCAACCTCGCTCTGGAAACACCATATATTTT. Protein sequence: CASCAQPRSGNTIYF.

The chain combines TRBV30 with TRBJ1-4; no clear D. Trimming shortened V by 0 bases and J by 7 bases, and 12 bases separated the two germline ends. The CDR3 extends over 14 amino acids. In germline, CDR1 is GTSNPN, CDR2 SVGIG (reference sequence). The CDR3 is CAWSVRRVVEKLFF. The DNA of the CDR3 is TGTGCCTGGAGTGTACGGCGGGTAGTTGAAAAACTGTTTTTT.

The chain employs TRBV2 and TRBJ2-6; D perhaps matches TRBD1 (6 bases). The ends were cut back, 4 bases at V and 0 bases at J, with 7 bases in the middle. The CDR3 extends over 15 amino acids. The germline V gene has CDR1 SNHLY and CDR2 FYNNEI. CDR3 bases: TGTGCCAGCAGTGTCAGGGGCTCTGGGGCCAACGTCCTGACTTTC. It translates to CASSVRGSGANVLTF.

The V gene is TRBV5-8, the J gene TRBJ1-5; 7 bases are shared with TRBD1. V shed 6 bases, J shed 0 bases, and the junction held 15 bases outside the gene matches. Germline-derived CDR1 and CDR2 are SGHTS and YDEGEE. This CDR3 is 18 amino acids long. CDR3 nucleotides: TGTGCCAGCATCCTGGCCGTTCAGGGGGAATTTAGCAATCAGCCCCAGCATTTT. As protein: CASILAVQGEFSNQPQHF.

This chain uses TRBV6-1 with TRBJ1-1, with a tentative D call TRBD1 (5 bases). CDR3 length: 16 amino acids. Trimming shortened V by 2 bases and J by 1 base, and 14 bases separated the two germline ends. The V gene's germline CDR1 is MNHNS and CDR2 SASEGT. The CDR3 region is CASSETHGGGNTEAFF. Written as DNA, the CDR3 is TGTGCCAGCAGTGAAACCCACGGGGGAGGGAACACTGAAGCTTTCTTT.

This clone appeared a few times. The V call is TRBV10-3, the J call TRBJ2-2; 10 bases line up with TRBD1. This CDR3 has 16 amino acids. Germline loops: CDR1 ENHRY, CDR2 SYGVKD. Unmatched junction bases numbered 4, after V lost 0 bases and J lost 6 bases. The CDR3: CAISESGQGGSGELFF. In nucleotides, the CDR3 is TGTGCCATCAGTGAGTCTGGACAGGGGGGATCCGGGGAGCTGTTTTTT.

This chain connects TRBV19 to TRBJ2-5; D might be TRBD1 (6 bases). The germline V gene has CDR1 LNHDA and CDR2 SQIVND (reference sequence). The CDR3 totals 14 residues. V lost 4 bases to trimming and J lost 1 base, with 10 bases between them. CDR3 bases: TGTGCCAGTAGTAACGGACAGTTCCAAGAGACCCAGTACTTC. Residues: CASSNGQFQETQYF.

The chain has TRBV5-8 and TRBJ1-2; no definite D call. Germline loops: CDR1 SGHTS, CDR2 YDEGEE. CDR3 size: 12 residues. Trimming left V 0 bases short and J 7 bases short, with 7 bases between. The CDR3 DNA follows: TGTGCCAGCAGCTTGGGGGCGTTTGGCTACACCTTC. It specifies CASSLGAFGYTF.

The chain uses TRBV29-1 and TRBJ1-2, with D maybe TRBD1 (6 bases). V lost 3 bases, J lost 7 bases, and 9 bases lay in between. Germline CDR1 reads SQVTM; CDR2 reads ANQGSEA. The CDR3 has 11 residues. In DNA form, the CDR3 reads TGCAGCGTTGATAACAGGGTTGGCTACACCTTC. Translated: CSVDNRVGYTF.

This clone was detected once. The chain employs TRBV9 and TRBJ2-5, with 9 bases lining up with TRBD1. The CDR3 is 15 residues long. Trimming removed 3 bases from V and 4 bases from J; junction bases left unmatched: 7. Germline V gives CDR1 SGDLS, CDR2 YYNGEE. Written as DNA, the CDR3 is TGTGCCAGCAGCGGAGGGACAGGGTTACGAGAGACCCAGTACTTC. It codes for CASSGGTGLRETQYF. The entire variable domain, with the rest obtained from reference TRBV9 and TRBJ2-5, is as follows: DSGVTQTPKHLITATGQRVTLRCSPRSGDLSVYWYQQSLDQGLQFLIQYYNGEERAKGNILERFSAQQFPDLHSELNLSSLELGDSALYFCASSGGTGLRETQYFGPGTRLLVL.

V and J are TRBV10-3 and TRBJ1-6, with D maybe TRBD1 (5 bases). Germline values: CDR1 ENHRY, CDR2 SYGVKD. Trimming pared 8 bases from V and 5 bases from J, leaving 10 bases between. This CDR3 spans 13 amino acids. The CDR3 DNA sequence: TGTGCCATCCCCCGGGGGGATAATTCACCCCTCCACTTT. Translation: CAIPRGDNSPLHF.

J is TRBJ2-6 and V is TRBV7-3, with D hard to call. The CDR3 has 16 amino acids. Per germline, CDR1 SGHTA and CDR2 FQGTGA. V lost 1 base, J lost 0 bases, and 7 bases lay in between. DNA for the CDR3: TGTGCCAGCAGCTTAAAGACGGGCTCTGGGGCCAACGTCCTGACTTTC. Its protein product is CASSLKTGSGANVLTF.

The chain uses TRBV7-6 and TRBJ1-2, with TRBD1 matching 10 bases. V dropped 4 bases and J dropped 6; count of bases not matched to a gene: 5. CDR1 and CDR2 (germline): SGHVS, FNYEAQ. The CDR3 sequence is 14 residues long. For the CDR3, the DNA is TGTGCCAGCAGCTCATGGGACAGGGGAGATGGCTACACCTTC. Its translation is CASSSWDRGDGYTF.

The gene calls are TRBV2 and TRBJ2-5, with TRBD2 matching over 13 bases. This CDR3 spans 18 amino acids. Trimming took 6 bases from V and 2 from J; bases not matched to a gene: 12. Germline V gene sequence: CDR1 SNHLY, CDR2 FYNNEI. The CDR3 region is CASSDPRGLAGKQETQYF. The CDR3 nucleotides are TGTGCCAGCAGCGACCCCCGGGGACTAGCGGGGAAACAAGAGACCCAGTACTTC.

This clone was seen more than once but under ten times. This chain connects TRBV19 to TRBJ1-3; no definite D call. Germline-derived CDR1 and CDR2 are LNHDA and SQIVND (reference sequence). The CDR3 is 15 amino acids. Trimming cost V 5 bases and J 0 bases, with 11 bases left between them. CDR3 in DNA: TGTGCCAGTAGTCCATCTATCATCTCTGGAAACACCATATATTTT. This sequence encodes CASSPSIISGNTIYF.

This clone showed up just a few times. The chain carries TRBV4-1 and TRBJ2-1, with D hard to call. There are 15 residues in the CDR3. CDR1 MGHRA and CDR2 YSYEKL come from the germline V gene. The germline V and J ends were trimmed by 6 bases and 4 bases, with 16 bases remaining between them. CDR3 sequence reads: CASRVGRGGYNEQFF. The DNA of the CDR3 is TGCGCCAGCAGGGTGGGTCGCGGCGGATACAATGAGCAGTTCTTC.

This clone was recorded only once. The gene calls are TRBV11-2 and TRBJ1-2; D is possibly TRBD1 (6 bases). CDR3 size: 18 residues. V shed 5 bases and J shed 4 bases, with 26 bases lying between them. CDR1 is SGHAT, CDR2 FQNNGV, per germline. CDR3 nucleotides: TGTGCCAGCAGCCCAAGGGGGGGAGCGGCAGGGGATGTCTATGGCTACACCTTC. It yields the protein CASSPRGGAAGDVYGYTF.

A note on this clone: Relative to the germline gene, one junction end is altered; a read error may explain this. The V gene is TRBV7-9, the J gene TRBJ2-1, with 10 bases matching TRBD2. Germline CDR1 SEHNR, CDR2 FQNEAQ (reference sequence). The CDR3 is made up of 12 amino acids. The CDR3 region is CASSFQLAGPIF. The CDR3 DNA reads TGTGCCAGCAGCTTCCAACTAGCGGGGCCCATCTTC.

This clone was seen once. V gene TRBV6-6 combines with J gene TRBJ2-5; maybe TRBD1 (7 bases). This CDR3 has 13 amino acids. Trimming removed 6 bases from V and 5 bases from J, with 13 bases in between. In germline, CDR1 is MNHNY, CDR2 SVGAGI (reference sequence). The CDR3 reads CASSTQGRETQYF. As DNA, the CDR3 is TGTGCCAGCAGCACACAGGGGAGGGAGACCCAGTACTTC.

CDR3 sequence (DNA): TGTGCCAGCAGCCCCATCGGTACAGGTCCCTACAATGAGCAGTTCTTC. Translated: CASSPIGTGPYNEQFF. This chain links TRBV7-3 with TRBJ2-1; TRBD1 might be the D (5 bases). Trimming took off 5 bases at V and 2 bases at J, with 16 bases between the two ends. Germline V CDR1 and CDR2: SGHTA, FQGTGA. The CDR3 loop spans 16 amino acids.

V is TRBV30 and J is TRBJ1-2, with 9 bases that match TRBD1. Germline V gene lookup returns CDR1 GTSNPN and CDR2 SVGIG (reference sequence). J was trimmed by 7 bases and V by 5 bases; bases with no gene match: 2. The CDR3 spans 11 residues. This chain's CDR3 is CAWGQGFGYTF. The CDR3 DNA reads TGTGCCTGGGGACAGGGGTTTGGCTACACCTTC.

As DNA, the CDR3 is TGTGCCTGGGCCACGGGACAGGGTGGAGATAACGGCTACACCTTC. This codes for CAWATGQGGDNGYTF. The V call is TRBV30, the J call TRBJ1-2; 9 bases match TRBD1. V lost 5 bases, J lost 8 bases, and 15 bases stayed unmatched. Germline V CDR1 and CDR2: GTSNPN, SVGIG (reference sequence). This CDR3 spans 15 amino acids.

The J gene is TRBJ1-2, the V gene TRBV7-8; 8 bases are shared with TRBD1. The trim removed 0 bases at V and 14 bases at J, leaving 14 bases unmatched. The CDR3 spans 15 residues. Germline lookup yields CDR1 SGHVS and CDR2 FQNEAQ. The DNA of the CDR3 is TGTGCCAGCAGCTTAGCTAGGCAGGGGGCGACCCGCGGTACCTTC. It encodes CASSLARQGATRGTF.

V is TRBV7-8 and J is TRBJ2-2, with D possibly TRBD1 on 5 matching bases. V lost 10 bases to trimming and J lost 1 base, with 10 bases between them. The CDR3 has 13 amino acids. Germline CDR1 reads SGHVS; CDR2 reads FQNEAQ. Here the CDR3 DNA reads TGTGCCATCTTTCAGGGGAACACCGGGGAGCTGTTTTTT. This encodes CAIFQGNTGELFF.

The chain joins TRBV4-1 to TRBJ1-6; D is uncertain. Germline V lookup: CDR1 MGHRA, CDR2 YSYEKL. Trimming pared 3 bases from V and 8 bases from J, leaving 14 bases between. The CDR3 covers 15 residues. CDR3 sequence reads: CASSHGYARDSPLHF. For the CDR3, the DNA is TGCGCCAGCAGCCATGGGTATGCACGGGATTCACCCCTCCACTTT.